The 27 T cell receptor beta chains below come from one sample, sequenced in a study of cytomegalovirus exposure and HLA in healthy donors. Use of 60 Vbeta and 13 Jbeta primers characterized the PCR. The assay was immunoSEQ multiplex PCR, and TCRdb's table has in-frame clones only and misses some. Counted here are 53,000 or so clones, roughly 77% occurring once; the ten biggest clones make up about 6.8%. Sequencing was carried out using PBMCs. Receptors were obtained from a man aged 30-40 years in good health and CMV-seropositive.

The chain joins TRBV9 to TRBJ2-7, with 10 bases matching TRBD2. In germline, CDR1 is SGDLS, CDR2 YYNGEE. The CDR3 has 16 amino acids. J gave up 1 base and V 0 bases, and 4 bases lay outside the gene matches. CDR3 loop: CASSVEATSGSYEQYF. Here the CDR3 DNA reads TGTGCCAGCAGCGTAGAGGCGACTAGCGGGTCCTACGAGCAGTACTTC.

The V call is TRBV6-6, the J call TRBJ2-2, with TRBD1 identical over 8 bases. The CDR3 has 15 residues. Germline loops: CDR1 MNHNY, CDR2 SVGAGI (reference sequence). V lost 2 bases, J lost 5 bases, and 4 bases stayed unmatched. The CDR3, as DNA: TGTGCCAGCAGTTACGGACAGGGACGAACCGGGGAGCTGTTTTTT. It codes for CASSYGQGRTGELFF.

The chain joins TRBV6-1 to TRBJ2-1; 9 bases map to TRBD1. V trimming: 4 bases; J trimming: 3 bases; junction bases outside the gene matches: 10. Germline CDR1 reads MNHNS; CDR2 reads SASEGT. The CDR3 spans 17 residues. Here the CDR3 reads CASSAYPGTGIYNEQFF. The CDR3 DNA is TGTGCCAGCAGTGCATACCCCGGGACAGGGATCTACAATGAGCAGTTCTTC.

This clone was counted between two and nine times. The rearrangement links TRBV7-9 to TRBJ2-7, with D maybe TRBD2 (5 bases). V was pared by 2 bases and J by 0 bases, with 11 bases between. CDR3 length equals 15 residues. Germline-derived CDR1 and CDR2 are SEHNR and FQNEAQ (reference sequence). CDR3 loop: CASSLRASGSYEQYF. Written as DNA, the CDR3 is TGTGCCAGCAGCTTACGGGCCAGCGGCTCCTACGAGCAGTACTTC.

The CDR3 is CASSRDPISMNTEAFF. The CDR3 nucleotides read TGTGCCAGCAGCAGAGATCCTATTTCGATGAACACTGAAGCTTTCTTT. This rearrangement joins TRBV21-1 to TRBJ1-1. TRBV21-1 is termed a pseudogene. The CDR3 sequence is 16 residues long.

This clone has a single count. This chain uses TRBV6-5 with TRBJ1-4, with D maybe TRBD1 (5 bases). This CDR3 is built from 15 residues. The ends were cut back, 8 bases at V and 5 bases at J, with 18 bases in the middle. The germline CDR1 and CDR2 sequences are MNHEY and SVGAGI. The CDR3 DNA sequence: TGTGCCAGCGGGCCGTGGGGGGGGGAGAATGAAAAACTGTTTTTT. Encoded protein: CASGPWGGENEKLFF.

This chain uses TRBV7-2 with TRBJ2-2; D call uncertain. Germline V gene sequence: CDR1 SGHTA, CDR2 FQGNSA. The CDR3 consists of 15 residues. Trimming removed 2 bases at V and 1 base at J, with 8 bases between. The CDR3 sequence is CASSLNQLNTGELFF. CDR3 nucleotides: TGTGCCAGCAGCTTAAATCAACTGAACACCGGGGAGCTGTTTTTT.

This chain connects TRBV6-5 to TRBJ1-1; weak D call: TRBD1 (6 bases). The CDR3 is 14 amino acids. V shed 8 bases and J shed 0 bases, with 13 bases lying between them. Germline values: CDR1 MNHEY, CDR2 SVGAGI. The CDR3 DNA is TGTGCCAGCGGGGAGGGGGTCATGAACACTGAAGCTTTCTTT. Translation: CASGEGVMNTEAFF.

The CDR3 DNA is TGCGCCAGCAGCTCAGGACTAGCGGGGGGGGAAGAGACCCAGTACTTC. As protein: CASSSGLAGGEETQYF. The rearrangement links TRBV5-1 to TRBJ2-5; TRBD2 aligns across 15 bases. CDR1 and CDR2 (germline): SGHRS, YFSETQ. J was trimmed by 3 bases and V by 3 bases; bases with no gene match: 3. The CDR3 extends over 16 amino acids.

The gene calls are TRBV6-6 and TRBJ1-1; 7 bases map to TRBD1. Germline V lookup: CDR1 MNHNY, CDR2 SVGAGI (reference sequence). The junction had 6 bases not matched to a gene; V was cut back by 2 bases and J by 3 bases. The CDR3 is 15 residues long. This CDR3 reads CASSYLTGSHTEAFF. Written as DNA, the CDR3 is TGTGCCAGCAGTTACCTGACAGGGAGCCACACTGAAGCTTTCTTT.

This clone was counted a few times. The chain couples TRBV28 to TRBJ2-2; no clear D gene. The CDR3 extends over 17 amino acids. From germline, CDR1 is MDHEN and CDR2 SYDVKM. V lost 5 bases to trimming and J lost 4 bases, with 20 bases between them. The chain's CDR3 is CASSIRRRGAGTGELFF. CDR3 coding DNA: TGTGCCAGCAGTATAAGGAGACGAGGAGCTGGCACCGGGGAGCTGTTTTTT.

There are a few counts of this clone. The V call is TRBV9, the J call TRBJ2-7; D gene uncertain. The CDR3 is made up of 13 amino acids. Trimming left V 0 bases short and J 0 bases short, with 4 bases between. Germline CDR1 and CDR2: SGDLS and YYNGEE. CDR3 region: CASSVAGSYEQYF. The DNA for the CDR3 is TGTGCCAGCAGCGTAGCCGGCTCCTACGAGCAGTACTTC.

Turning to this clone: An end of the junction does not agree with germline; a read error may underlie this. The chain uses TRBV28 and TRBJ2-7, with 7 bases that match TRBD1. Germline lookup yields CDR1 MDHEN and CDR2 SYDVKM. The length of the CDR3 is 9 residues. CDR3 DNA: TGTGCCAGCAGTCCGGGACAGCACTTC. Translated: CASSPGQHF.

The chain carries TRBV15 and TRBJ1-3; D unresolved. With 3 bases removed from V and 0 bases from J, the gap between germline ends came to 15 bases. The CDR3 is 17 residues long. Germline CDR1 LNHNV, CDR2 YYDKDF (reference sequence). In nucleotides, the CDR3 is TGTGCCACCAGCAGGGGTCGAGGTGTCAGCTCTGGAAACACCATATATTTT. It yields the protein CATSRGRGVSSGNTIYF.

V usage is TRBV11-2 and J usage is TRBJ2-7, with 9 bases matching TRBD1. The CDR3 has 15 amino acids. CDR1 is SGHAT, CDR2 FQNNGV, per germline. Trimming at V came to 3 bases and at J to 2 bases, leaving 5 bases not matched to a gene. The CDR3 here is CASSFVRDRAYEQYF. The CDR3 bases are TGTGCCAGCAGCTTCGTCCGGGACAGGGCCTACGAGCAGTACTTC.

The chain combines TRBV19 with TRBJ2-1, with a possible D match to TRBD2 (5 bases). The length of the CDR3 is 13 residues. Germline CDR1 LNHDA, CDR2 SQIVND (reference sequence). The V end was cut by 8 bases, the J end by 5 bases, with 13 bases between. CDR3 DNA sequence: TGTGCCAGTGTAGGTAGCGCCAACAATGAGCAGTTCTTC. It codes for CASVGSANNEQFF.

The chain is built from TRBV5-1 and TRBJ1-4, with TRBD1 matching over 7 bases. Trimming removed 4 bases from V and 3 bases from J; junction bases left unmatched: 3. The germline V gene has CDR1 SGHRS and CDR2 YFSETQ. The CDR3 is made up of 14 amino acids. The CDR3 region has the DNA TGCGCCAGCAGCCTGGACAGGTCTAATGAAAAACTGTTTTTT. Amino acids: CASSLDRSNEKLFF.

The V gene is TRBV18, the J gene TRBJ1-1; a weak D match, TRBD1 (6 bases). V lost 3 bases and J 9 bases, leaving 17 bases between the germline ends. The CDR3 covers 14 residues. Germline values: CDR1 KGHSH, CDR2 LQKENI. The CDR3 coding sequence is TGTGCCAGCTCACCGATGCAGGGGAGTAGTAAAGCTTTCTTT. Translation gives CASSPMQGSSKAFF.

The chain carries TRBV6-5 and TRBJ1-6; perhaps TRBD1 as D (6 bases). CDR1 MNHEY and CDR2 SVGAGI come from the germline V gene. V gave up 2 bases and J gave up 11 bases, with 19 bases separating them. The length of the CDR3 is 16 residues. The CDR3, as DNA: TGTGCCAGCAGTTACGCTCCGGAAAGGGGGGGGGCACCCCTCCACTTT. As protein: CASSYAPERGGAPLHF.

This sequence joins TRBV7-3 and TRBJ2-2; the match to TRBD2 covers 15 bases. The CDR3 is made up of 17 amino acids. The trim removed 5 bases at V and 6 bases at J, leaving 7 bases unmatched. Germline CDR1 is SGHTA and CDR2 is FQGTGA. The CDR3 nucleotides are TGTGCCAGCAGCGTACGGACTAGCGGGGGGGCCGCCGGGGAGCTGTTTTTT. Protein product: CASSVRTSGGAAGELFF.

This chain connects TRBV7-2 to TRBJ1-1, with a weak D call TRBD1 (6 bases). The CDR3 loop spans 15 amino acids. The germline CDR1 and CDR2 sequences are SGHTA and FQGNSA. Trimming pared 1 base from V and 1 base from J, leaving 10 bases between. The CDR3 region has the DNA TGTGCCAGCAGCTTAGGGGGGCGGACGAACACTGAAGCTTTCTTT. It is translated as CASSLGGRTNTEAFF.

V and J are TRBV13 and TRBJ2-7; a possible D gene is TRBD1 (5 bases). The CDR3 runs 11 residues. Trimming pared 5 bases from V and 9 bases from J, leaving 11 bases between. In germline, CDR1 is PRHDT, CDR2 FYEKMQ (reference sequence). In nucleotides, the CDR3 is TGTGCCAGCAGCCTCCAGGGCGGGCAGTACTTC. It codes for CASSLQGGQYF.

In its sample, this clone was seen once. The V call is TRBV2, the J call TRBJ1-5, with D possibly TRBD1 on 5 matching bases. CDR3 length equals 16 residues. The V gene's germline CDR1 is SNHLY and CDR2 FYNNEI. Trimming removed 3 bases at V and 2 bases at J, with 14 bases between. Written as DNA, the CDR3 is TGTGCCAGCAGTGAGTTCGGGGGTGCCGGCAATCAGCCCCAGCATTTT. As protein: CASSEFGGAGNQPQHF. Full variable domain (outside the CDR3, taken from reference TRBV2 and TRBJ1-5): EPEVTQTPSHQVTQMGQEVILRCVPISNHLYFYWYRQILGQKVEFLVSFYNNEISEKSEIFDDQFSVERPDGSNFTLKIRSTKLEDSAMYFCASSEFGGAGNQPQHFGDGTRLSIL.

This clone came up once. This chain uses TRBV5-1 with TRBJ1-1, with D unclear. V lost 0 bases to trimming and J lost 1 base, with 7 bases between them. The CDR3 has 14 residues. Per germline, CDR1 SGHRS and CDR2 YFSETQ. The CDR3 DNA is TGCGCCAGCAGCTTGGACAGAAGGAACACTGAAGCTTTCTTT. It yields the protein CASSLDRRNTEAFF.

The chain links TRBV5-1 to TRBJ2-3; tentative D call: TRBD2 (6 bases). V was clipped by 4 bases and J by 0 bases, with 9 bases between them. The CDR3 is 14 amino acids. CDR1 is SGHRS, CDR2 YFSETQ, per germline. CDR3 region: CASSEGTSTDTQYF. The CDR3 DNA reads as TGCGCCAGCAGCGAAGGGACTAGCACAGATACGCAGTATTTT.

This clone was found once. DNA of the CDR3: TGTGCCAGTAGTGTCTCGGGACAACTCATCTCTGGGGCCAACGTCCTGACTTTC. Amino acids: CASSVSGQLISGANVLTF. This chain links TRBV19 with TRBJ2-6, with D possibly TRBD1 on 6 matching bases. The CDR3 is 18 residues long. Deletions cut 5 bases from V and 0 bases from J, with 17 bases between. Per the germline V gene, CDR1 is LNHDA and CDR2 is SQIVND (reference sequence).

This sequence joins TRBV5-4 and TRBJ2-7; 9 bases map to TRBD1. J gave up 7 bases and V 3 bases, and 14 bases lay outside the gene matches. The CDR3 extends over 16 amino acids. The germline V gene has CDR1 SGHNT and CDR2 YYREEE (reference sequence). In nucleotides, the CDR3 is TGTGCCAGCAGCTCCCCTGGGGGACAGGGTGCTCTGGAGCAGTACTTC. Its translation: CASSSPGGQGALEQYF.